This T cell receptor beta chain comes out of a study of metastatic and nonmetastatic thyroid tumors. Looking at the study overall: The study looked at repertoires side by side in blood and in tumor or nodule tissue from malignant and benign thyroid patients.

MiXCR was used by TCRdb to re-call the PCR reads. The data contain about 31,000 clones, approximately 19% of them singletons. This clone showed up just a few times. Patients underwent thyroid surgery, and none had received any treatment before it. This sequence was found in a female donor with papillary thyroid cancer or a benign thyroid nodule (not recorded which). Some clones in this sample may be carry-over from other donors' samples. Sequencing was done on a sample of blood.

Here the CDR3 DNA reads TGCGCCAGCAGCATCGGGACAGGGTATAACTATGGCTACACCTTC. Amino acids: CASSIGTGYNYGYTF. This sequence joins TRBV5-1 and TRBJ1-2; TRBD1 aligns across 9 bases. Trimming at V came to 4 bases and at J to 1 base, leaving 5 bases not matched to a gene. Germline CDR1 reads SGHRS; CDR2 reads YFSETQ. The CDR3 totals 15 residues. Complete variable domain (other parts from reference TRBV5-1 and TRBJ1-2): KAGVTQTPRYLIKTRGQQVTLSCSPISGHRSVSWYQQTPGQGLQFLFEYFSETQRNKGNFPGRFSGRQFSNSRSEMNVSTLELGDSALYLCASSIGTGYNYGYTFGSGTRLTVV.